The 32 T cell receptor beta chains listed next were all sequenced from one sample in a study of shared clonotypes between healthy human individuals. Libraries were prepared by immunoSEQ multiplex PCR; TCRdb keeps only in-frame clonotypes and omits some of them. Here the sample spans 550,000 to 650,000 clones, roughly 96% being singletons. The naive CD8 fraction comprised CD45RO-negative cells positively selected for CCR7 and excluded terminally differentiated effector memory CD45RA+ cells. The specimen sequenced was naive CD8+ T cells sorted from blood. These receptors came from a woman in her 30s in good health.

The chain links TRBV6-5 to TRBJ2-5, with D tentatively TRBD2 (5 bases). The CDR3 loop spans 14 amino acids. Trimming stripped 8 bases from V and 5 bases from J, with 18 bases between. Germline values: CDR1 MNHEY, CDR2 SVGAGI. CDR3 in amino acids: CASWVAPSGETQYF. The DNA of the CDR3 is TGTGCCAGCTGGGTAGCGCCCTCGGGGGAGACCCAGTACTTC.

The rearrangement uses TRBV7-9 and TRBJ2-1; TRBD2 matches at 9 bases. The CDR3 runs to 16 residues. Germline trimming cut 1 base from V and 4 bases from J; bases unmatched to any gene: 5. The germline CDR1 and CDR2 sequences are SEHNR and FQNEAQ (reference sequence). CDR3 residues: CASSLVIAGEYNEQFF. Here the CDR3 DNA reads TGTGCCAGCAGCTTAGTGATAGCGGGAGAGTACAATGAGCAGTTCTTC.

This sequence joins TRBV19 and TRBJ2-5; 12 bases map to TRBD1. The end of the DNA aligns better with TRBJ2-7, so the J call may be wrong. The CDR3 covers 16 residues. CDR1 is LNHDA and CDR2 is SQIVND in the germline V gene (reference sequence). The CDR3 DNA sequence: TGTGCCAGTAGTGTCGGATCCGGGACAGGGGGCAGCGAGCAGTACTTC. Residues: CASSVGSGTGGSEQYF.

This clone was counted between two and nine times. Different DNA sequences within this sample yield the same CDR3. This chain connects TRBV27 to TRBJ1-5; TRBD1 agrees at 7 bases. The CDR3 loop spans 14 amino acids. Germline-derived CDR1 and CDR2 are MNHEY and SMNVEV (reference sequence). V lost 6 bases to trimming and J lost 4 bases; unmatched junction nucleotides: 6. CDR3: CASSHRDSNQPQHF. The CDR3 bases are TGTGCCAGCAGCCACCGGGACAGTAATCAGCCCCAGCATTTT.

This chain links TRBV5-1 with TRBJ2-7; no clear D. The CDR3 has 15 residues. V lost 0 bases to trimming and J lost 1 base, with 11 bases between them. Germline CDR1 reads SGHRS; CDR2 reads YFSETQ. As DNA, the CDR3 is TGCGCCAGCAGCTTGGACTTTCGAAGTTCCTACGAGCAGTACTTC. Its translation: CASSLDFRSSYEQYF.

The chain links TRBV27 to TRBJ2-3; TRBD2 matches 8 bases. The CDR3 consists of 15 residues. Germline lookup yields CDR1 MNHEY and CDR2 SMNVEV (reference sequence). The V segment lost 6 bases and the J segment 6 bases; nucleotides outside the gene matches: 11. CDR3 loop: CASSPRPAGVDTQYF. In nucleotides, the CDR3 is TGTGCCAGCAGCCCCAGGCCAGCGGGAGTGGATACGCAGTATTTT.

The rearrangement uses TRBV28 and TRBJ2-7; a possible D gene is TRBD2 (5 bases). The CDR3 spans 15 residues. Germline CDR1 reads MDHEN; CDR2 reads SYDVKM. The V end was cut by 4 bases, the J end by 3 bases, with 16 bases between. The CDR3 reads CASSSWTDSGYEQYF. The CDR3 coding sequence is TGTGCCAGCAGTTCTTGGACTGACTCGGGCTACGAGCAGTACTTC.

The genes are TRBV9 and TRBJ2-6; D gene unclear. The CDR3 totals 15 residues. In germline, CDR1 is SGDLS, CDR2 YYNGEE. V shed 0 bases and J shed 1 base, with 5 bases lying between them. DNA for the CDR3: TGTGCCAGCAGCGTAGGGGCATCTGGGGCCAACGTCCTGACTTTC. This gives the protein CASSVGASGANVLTF.

The chain couples TRBV28 to TRBJ2-1; 12 nucleotides align to TRBD2. Trimming cost V 6 bases and J 9 bases; bases outside gene matches: 6. The germline V gene has CDR1 MDHEN and CDR2 SYDVKM. The CDR3 sequence is 14 residues long. The CDR3 is CASSQLAGGGEQFF. DNA of the CDR3: TGTGCCAGCAGCCAACTAGCGGGAGGCGGTGAGCAGTTCTTC.

This CDR3 is CASSGEFGTGSREQYF. The CDR3 region has the DNA TGTGCCAGCAGTGGGGAATTCGGGACAGGATCTCGGGAGCAGTACTTC. The V gene is TRBV6-1, the J gene TRBJ2-7; 8 bases fit TRBD1. Trimming cost V 4 bases and J 7 bases; bases outside gene matches: 15. Germline lookup yields CDR1 MNHNS and CDR2 SASEGT. The CDR3 runs to 16 residues.

The V gene is TRBV6-1, the J gene TRBJ2-5; 7 nucleotides align to TRBD2. This CDR3 is 16 amino acids long. CDR1 and CDR2 from the germline V gene are MNHNS and SASEGT. V dropped 1 base and J dropped 0; count of bases not matched to a gene: 5. CDR3 residues: CASSEVASGYQETQYF. The DNA of the CDR3 is TGTGCCAGCAGTGAAGTGGCTAGCGGCTACCAAGAGACCCAGTACTTC.

This sequence joins TRBV2 and TRBJ2-2, with D tentatively TRBD2 (5 bases). V was cut by 2 bases and J by 0 bases, with 10 bases left in between. There are 16 residues in the CDR3. Looked up from germline, CDR1 is SNHLY and CDR2 is FYNNEI. DNA for the CDR3: TGTGCCAGCAGTGAACGGAGCGGCGCGAACACCGGGGAGCTGTTTTTT. Residues: CASSERSGANTGELFF.

This clone was seen only once. The rearrangement links TRBV5-5 to TRBJ2-7; 7 bases are shared with TRBD1. From germline, CDR1 is SGHKS and CDR2 YYEKEE (reference sequence). This CDR3 comprises 16 residues. V shed 3 bases and J 2 bases; nucleotides not matched to a gene: 11. The CDR3 region is CASSSFPGQQTYEQYF. In DNA, the CDR3 is TGTGCCAGCAGCTCGTTTCCGGGACAGCAGACCTACGAGCAGTACTTC.

The chain links TRBV28 to TRBJ2-3; D gene unclear. The V and J ends lost 3 bases and 0 bases respectively, with 16 bases between them. From germline, CDR1 is MDHEN and CDR2 SYDVKM. CDR3 length: 17 amino acids. The CDR3 region has the DNA TGTGCCAGCAGTTTTGACCCTTTTACGGCTAGCACAGATACGCAGTATTTT. It yields the protein CASSFDPFTASTDTQYF.

In this sample, this clone turned up once. V gene TRBV29-1 combines with J gene TRBJ2-3; 7 nucleotides line up with TRBD2. V shed 4 bases and J 4 bases; nucleotides not matched to a gene: 14. The germline gives CDR1 SQVTM, CDR2 ANQGSEA. The CDR3 totals 16 residues. The CDR3 loop is CSVGGVLASGPDTQYF. The CDR3 DNA follows: TGCAGCGTTGGAGGTGTTTTGGCTAGCGGCCCAGATACGCAGTATTTT.

A word on this clone: One end of the junction fails to match germline, which may point to a read error. V and J are TRBV5-1 and TRBJ1-3; D is possibly TRBD1 (5 bases). The CDR3 length is 17 residues. From germline, CDR1 is SGHRS and CDR2 YFSETQ. CDR3 protein: CASTLLGPDISGNTIYF. The CDR3 DNA is TGCGCCAGCACCTTGCTGGGGCCTGACATCTCTGGAAACACCATATATTTT.

This clone was seen only once. V is TRBV28 and J is TRBJ2-7; D tentatively reads TRBD1 or TRBD2 (5 bases each). CDR3 length: 14 residues. Trimming removed 4 bases at V and 4 bases at J, with 14 bases between. Germline V CDR1 and CDR2: MDHEN, SYDVKM. The CDR3 loop reads CASSYRDGAYEQYF. DNA for the CDR3: TGTGCCAGCAGTTACCGGGACGGCGCTTACGAGCAGTACTTC.

J is TRBJ1-3 and V is TRBV27; D might be TRBD1 (6 bases). The CDR3 runs 17 residues. Trimming cost V 4 bases and J 3 bases, with 19 bases left between them. Germline assignment: CDR1 MNHEY and CDR2 SMNVEV (reference sequence). The CDR3 sequence: CASSSGPGTGSGNTIYF. CDR3 coding DNA: TGTGCCAGCAGTTCTGGCCCCGGAACAGGGAGTGGAAACACCATATATTTT.

The chain is built from TRBV19 and TRBJ2-5, with TRBD2 as a possible D gene (6 bases). The J call is uncertain, as TRBJ2-7 better fits the DNA end. There are 15 residues in the CDR3. Germline loops: CDR1 LNHDA, CDR2 SQIVND (reference sequence). The CDR3 region is CASSTGTLTLDEQYF. CDR3 sequence (DNA): TGTGCCAGTAGCACCGGGACTCTGACGTTGGACGAGCAGTACTTC.

The chain uses TRBV6-5 and TRBJ2-1, with D perhaps TRBD2 (6 bases). V dropped 5 bases and J dropped 8 bases, with 16 bases sitting between them. Germline CDR1 reads MNHEY; CDR2 reads SVGAGI. The CDR3 consists of 14 residues. This chain's CDR3 is CASSHTNIADEQFF. The CDR3 DNA reads TGTGCCAGCAGTCACACAAATATAGCGGATGAGCAGTTCTTC.

This rearrangement joins TRBV6-5 to TRBJ2-1; D may correspond to TRBD1 or TRBD2 (6 bases each). Per the germline V gene, CDR1 is MNHEY and CDR2 is SVGAGI. The CDR3 sequence is 14 residues long. Deletions cut 4 bases from V and 10 bases from J, with 17 bases between. CDR3 sequence reads: CASSLRGRTDEQFF. CDR3 sequence (DNA): TGTGCCAGCAGTTTGAGGGGGAGGACGGACGAGCAGTTCTTC.

The CDR3 reads CASSPTGGRADTQYF. The DNA of the CDR3 is TGTGCCAGCAGCCCCACTGGCGGGAGGGCGGATACGCAGTATTTT. The gene calls are TRBV7-9 and TRBJ2-3; 9 nucleotides align to TRBD2. Germline V gene sequence: CDR1 SEHNR, CDR2 FQNEAQ (reference sequence). The CDR3 is 15 residues long. V shed 5 bases, J shed 6 bases, and the junction held 9 bases outside the gene matches.

This chain connects TRBV30 to TRBJ1-1, with D perhaps matching TRBD1 (5 bases). CDR3 length: 14 amino acids. CDR1 and CDR2 from the germline V gene are GTSNPN and SVGIG (reference sequence). Between the trimmed V and J ends, which lost 4 bases and 3 bases, there was a span of 15 bases. CDR3 residues: CAWILGWGYTEAFF. CDR3 bases: TGTGCCTGGATACTCGGGTGGGGGTACACTGAAGCTTTCTTT.

The genes are TRBV10-3 and TRBJ2-7; D gene unclear. The CDR3 is 12 residues long. V lost 3 bases, J lost 3 bases, and 6 bases lay in between. Germline assignment: CDR1 ENHRY and CDR2 SYGVKD. The CDR3 loop reads CAISDSNYEQYF. The CDR3 DNA is TGTGCCATCAGTGATTCCAACTACGAGCAGTACTTC.

V and J are TRBV6-1 and TRBJ2-7, with 7 bases aligning to TRBD1. The CDR3 contains 14 residues. From germline, CDR1 is MNHNS and CDR2 SASEGT. The V segment lost 0 bases and the J segment 2 bases; nucleotides outside the gene matches: 1. CDR3 region: CASSEATGTYEQYF. DNA of the CDR3: TGTGCCAGCAGTGAAGCGACAGGGACCTACGAGCAGTACTTC.

The V gene is TRBV5-6, the J gene TRBJ2-1; D not resolved. The CDR3 has 16 amino acids. V was pared by 3 bases and J by 0 bases, with 13 bases between. Germline V gene lookup returns CDR1 SGHDT and CDR2 YYEEEE. The DNA for the CDR3 is TGTGCCAGCAGCTACCTCTTTCCTAGCTCCTACAATGAGCAGTTCTTC. This encodes CASSYLFPSSYNEQFF.

The V gene is TRBV30, the J gene TRBJ2-7, with D possibly matching TRBD1 (5 bases). The CDR3 has 13 residues. From germline, CDR1 is GTSNPN and CDR2 SVGIG (reference sequence). With 5 bases removed from V and 7 bases from J, the gap between germline ends came to 18 bases. CDR3 region: CAWGAGQFMEQYF. CDR3 nucleotides: TGTGCCTGGGGGGCCGGCCAGTTCATGGAGCAGTACTTC.

Note on this clone: The sample has other DNA sequences that encode this CDR3 too. The chain employs TRBV13 and TRBJ1-2, with D possibly being TRBD1 (6 bases). The CDR3 is made up of 14 amino acids. The germline V and J ends were trimmed by 0 bases and 3 bases, with 8 bases remaining between them. In germline, CDR1 is PRHDT, CDR2 FYEKMQ (reference sequence). The chain's CDR3 is CASSLGQGHYGYTF. CDR3 nucleotide sequence: TGTGCCAGCAGCTTAGGACAGGGCCACTATGGCTACACCTTC.

The chain is built from TRBV2 and TRBJ2-7; TRBD2 matches at 11 bases. The CDR3 is made up of 16 amino acids. The J segment lost 6 bases and the V segment lost 5 bases, leaving 12 bases of the junction unmatched. CDR1 is SNHLY and CDR2 is FYNNEI in the germline V gene. CDR3 sequence: CASSKDPSGRSREQYF. In DNA, the CDR3 is TGTGCCAGCAGTAAAGATCCTAGCGGGAGGTCTCGCGAGCAGTACTTC.

CDR3 residues: CAGHHNMNTEAFF. In DNA form, the CDR3 reads TGTGCCGGCCACCATAACATGAACACTGAAGCTTTCTTT. The V call is TRBV6-4, the J call TRBJ1-1; D remains unclear. V was shortened by 11 bases and J by 0 bases, with 13 bases between the two germline ends. This CDR3 is 13 amino acids long. Germline CDR1 MRHNA, CDR2 SNTAGT.

The V and J genes are TRBV29-1 and TRBJ2-7; unclear D gene. V lost 7 bases, J lost 5 bases, and 12 bases lay in between. The length of the CDR3 is 11 residues. From germline, CDR1 is SQVTM and CDR2 ANQGSEA. DNA for the CDR3: TGCAGCGCTGCCGAAGAGGACGAGCAGTACTTC. Amino acid sequence: CSAAEEDEQYF.

The chain couples TRBV11-2 to TRBJ2-5; D remains ambiguous. V was clipped by 0 bases and J by 6 bases, with 8 bases between them. From germline, CDR1 is SGHAT and CDR2 FQNNGV. This CDR3 is 13 amino acids long. CDR3 sequence: CASSLDQVKTQYF. The DNA of the CDR3 is TGTGCCAGCAGCTTAGATCAAGTAAAGACCCAGTACTTC. Complete variable domain (other parts from reference TRBV11-2 and TRBJ2-5): EAGVAQSPRYKIIEKRQSVAFWCNPISGHATLYWYQQILGQGPKLLIQFQNNGVVDDSQLPKDRFSAERLKGVDSTLKIQPAKLEDSAVYLCASSLDQVKTQYFGPGTRLLVL.